These T cell receptor beta chains were read from a single sample in a study of cytomegalovirus exposure and HLA in healthy donors. The table came from immunoSEQ multiplex PCR; TCRdb's copy has only in-frame clones and leaves some out. The table records about 140,000 clones, roughly two thirds of them present only once. Sequencing was done on a sample of PBMCs. The receptors come from a woman aged 40 to 55 in good health and CMV-seronegative. CDR3s include the opening cysteine and the closing phenylalanine or tryptophan. Each record gives: J gene, V gene, clone size, D gene, CDR3 protein, CDR3 DNA. A D gene is named only where the DNA matches it firmly. Clone size is shown for a subset of rows, as once, few, many or a class of expanded clone.

>TRBJ2-7|TRBV5-1|few|TRBD1
CASSSGTGGTYEQYF
TGCGCCAGCAGCTCCGGGACAGGAGGAACCTACGAGCAGTACTTC
>TRBJ1-2|TRBV28|-|-
CASSSGTQNYGYTF
TGTGCCAGCAGTTCGGGGACACAAAACTATGGCTACACCTTC
>TRBJ2-1|TRBV4-3|few|-
CASSQATNNEQFF
TGCGCCAGCAGCCAAGCGACTAACAATGAGCAGTTCTTC
>TRBJ1-3|TRBV10-3|few|-
CAISTGRSGNTIYF
TGTGCCATCTCTACAGGCCGCTCTGGAAACACCATATATTTT
>TRBJ1-5|TRBV2|-|TRBD1
CASSKETGAYQPQHF
TGTGCCAGCAGTAAAGAGACAGGGGCATATCAGCCCCAGCATTTT
>TRBJ2-7|TRBV5-1|-|TRBD1
CASSFTDRGVEQYF
TGCGCCAGCAGCTTCACGGACAGGGGGGTCGAGCAGTACTTC
>TRBJ1-5|TRBV7-8|once|TRBD1
CASSLIRGPQANQPQHF
TGTGCCAGCAGCTTAATTAGGGGGCCTCAAGCGAATCAGCCCCAGCATTTT
>TRBJ2-7|TRBV6-5|few|-
CASRRLGGTSEQYF
TGTGCCAGCCGTCGGCTCGGGGGAACCTCTGAGCAGTACTTC
>TRBJ2-5|TRBV27|-|-
CASSLLGDQETQYF
TGTGCCAGCAGTTTATTGGGAGACCAAGAGACCCAGTACTTC
>TRBJ2-3|TRBV25-1|-|-
CASSDSRVPTDTQYF
TGTGCCAGCAGTGACTCCAGGGTTCCCACAGATACGCAGTATTTT
>TRBJ1-1|TRBV4-1|-|TRBD1
CASSQVQGGTEAFF
TGCGCCAGCAGCCAAGTACAGGGGGGGACTGAAGCTTTCTTT
>TRBJ1-4|TRBV5-1|-|TRBD1
CASSPTGGYIEKLFF
TGCGCCAGCAGCCCGACAGGGGGTTATATTGAAAAACTGTTTTTT
>TRBJ2-2|TRBV2|-|-
CASILEGNTGELFF
TGTGCCAGCATCTTGGAGGGGAACACCGGGGAGCTGTTTTTT
>TRBJ1-3|TRBV29-1|-|TRBD1
CSATGTGNTIYF
TGCAGCGCGACAGGGACTGGAAACACCATATATTTT
>TRBJ1-1|TRBV15|-|TRBD1
CATSRDDRVNTEAFF
TGTGCCACCAGCAGGGACGACAGGGTGAACACTGAAGCTTTCTTT
>TRBJ2-1|TRBV18|-|TRBD1
CASSRRQGDEQFF
TGTGCCAGCTCACGCCGACAGGGGGATGAGCAGTTCTTC
>TRBJ1-1|TRBV6-6|-|-
CASSYVRGNTEAFF
TGTGCCAGCAGTTACGTCAGGGGGAACACTGAAGCTTTCTTT
>TRBJ2-3|TRBV15|-|TRBD2
CATSRASGGDTDTQYF
TGTGCCACCAGCAGAGCCAGCGGGGGAGACACAGATACGCAGTATTTT
>TRBJ2-2|TRBV2|-|-
CASSEAMSGELFF
TGTGCCAGCAGTGAAGCGATGAGCGGGGAGCTGTTTTTT
>TRBJ2-3|TRBV5-1|-|-
CATAQGGRAADTQYF
TGCGCCACGGCCCAAGGAGGCCGCGCGGCAGATACGCAGTATTTT
>TRBJ2-5|TRBV4-1|-|-
CASSQVGGFQETQYF
TGCGCCAGCAGCCAAGTAGGAGGGTTCCAAGAGACCCAGTACTTC
>TRBJ1-1|TRBV5-6|-|-
CASSHQGRNTEAFF
TGTGCCAGCAGCCATCAGGGTAGGAACACTGAAGCTTTCTTT
>TRBJ2-5|TRBV7-2|-|TRBD2
CASSLVAGGQETQYF
TGTGCCAGCAGCTTAGTAGCGGGGGGCCAAGAGACCCAGTACTTC
>TRBJ2-3|TRBV15|-|TRBD1
CATSRGDSHTDTQYF
TGTGCCACCAGCAGAGGGGACAGCCACACAGATACGCAGTATTTT
>TRBJ1-2|TRBV4-1|-|-
CASSQEGGSLVYGYTF
TGCGCCAGCAGCCAAGAAGGCGGCAGTTTGGTCTATGGCTACACCTTC
>TRBJ2-1|TRBV30|-|-
CAWIGVTRNEQFF
TGTGCCTGGATCGGGGTCACGCGCAATGAGCAGTTCTTC
>TRBJ2-2|TRBV28|-|-
CASSPGTGWTGELFF
TGTGCCAGCAGCCCCGGTACAGGGTGGACCGGGGAGCTGTTTTTT
>TRBJ1-2|TRBV4-2|-|TRBD1
CASSRGTGDRYGYTF
TGTGCCAGCAGCCGCGGAACAGGGGACCGCTATGGCTACACCTTC
>TRBJ1-3|TRBV21-1|-|-
CASSLRESPYSVSPVGNTIYF
TGTGCCAGCAGCCTCCGTGAATCTCCCTACTCTGTTAGCCCTGTAGGTAACACCATATATTTT
>TRBJ1-4|TRBV15|-|TRBD1
CATSRGRIRQGDEKLFF
TGTGCCACCAGCAGAGGGCGCATTAGACAGGGTGATGAAAAACTGTTTTTT
>TRBJ1-2|TRBV9|-|-
CASSGRNQDNYGYTF
TGTGCCAGCAGTGGGAGGAACCAAGATAACTATGGCTACACCTTC
>TRBJ1-1|TRBV5-1|few|-
CASSFDPGTEAFF
TGCGCCAGCAGCTTCGACCCGGGCACTGAAGCTTTCTTT
>TRBJ2-5|TRBV11-2|-|-
CASSLVSETQYF
TGTGCCAGCAGCCTAGTGAGCGAGACCCAGTACTTC
>TRBJ2-2|TRBV9|-|TRBD2
CASSVVPGGNTGELFF
TGTGCCAGCAGCGTAGTCCCGGGAGGGAACACCGGGGAGCTGTTTTTT
>TRBJ1-6|TRBV18|-|TRBD1
CASSTTRDRANSPLHF
TGTGCCAGCTCAACCACCCGGGACAGGGCTAATTCACCCCTCCACTTT
>TRBJ1-1|TRBV5-4|-|-
CASSLVMNTEAFF
TGTGCCAGCAGCCTCGTAATGAACACTGAAGCTTTCTTT
>TRBJ2-2|TRBV6-1|-|-
CASRQQGERTGELFF
TGTGCCAGCAGACAACAGGGTGAAAGGACCGGGGAGCTGTTTTTT
>TRBJ1-2|TRBV5-1|few|-
CASSLDTARYGYTF
TGCGCCAGCAGCTTGGATACAGCCCGCTATGGCTACACCTTC
>TRBJ1-4|TRBV19|-|TRBD1
CASSNGQGWFGEKLFF
TGTGCCAGTAGTAACGGACAGGGATGGTTTGGTGAAAAACTGTTTTTT
>TRBJ1-1|TRBV5-1|few|TRBD1
CASSLDGTADTEAFF
TGCGCCAGCAGCTTGGACGGGACAGCGGACACTGAAGCTTTCTTT